Shown below are 21 T cell receptor beta chains from a single sample sequenced in a study of blood T cell repertoires in COVID-19. Assay used: immunoSEQ multiplex PCR; TCRdb lists only in-frame clones, some missing. The profile shows about 230,000 clones, 81% of them singletons. Sequenced material: peripheral blood. These receptors all stem from an elderly woman with acute or convalescent COVID-19.

The J gene is TRBJ2-7, the V gene TRBV3-1 (or the pseudogene TRBV3-2); TRBD1 agrees at 10 bases. Trimming took 1 base from V and 6 from J; bases not matched to a gene: 6. The CDR3 covers 15 residues. Per germline, CDR1 LGHDT and CDR2 YNNKEL (reference sequence). The CDR3 region is CASSQGLGQGTEQYF. DNA of the CDR3: TGTGCCAGCAGCCAAGGATTGGGACAGGGGACCGAGCAGTACTTC.

CDR3: CASSIGSFRGAFF. The CDR3, as DNA: TGTGCCAGTAGTATAGGATCATTCAGGGGAGCTTTCTTT. The rearrangement uses TRBV19 and TRBJ1-1; D perhaps matches TRBD1 (6 bases). Germline-derived CDR1 and CDR2 are LNHDA and SQIVND (reference sequence). Trimming pared 1 base from V and 10 bases from J, leaving 13 bases between. This CDR3 has 13 amino acids.

The chain links TRBV6-1 to TRBJ1-1, with 8 bases identical to TRBD1. From germline, CDR1 is MNHNS and CDR2 SASEGT. Trimming removed 2 bases from V and 9 bases from J; junction bases left unmatched: 11. The CDR3 sequence is 15 residues long. The CDR3 is CASSELAGGVLQAFF. The CDR3 DNA follows: TGTGCCAGCAGTGAATTGGCAGGGGGCGTTCTCCAAGCTTTCTTT.

The chain couples TRBV3-1 (or the pseudogene TRBV3-2) to TRBJ1-5; 7 nucleotides line up with TRBD1. This CDR3 is built from 20 residues. Germline V gene data show CDR1 as LGHDT and CDR2 as YNNKEL (reference sequence). V lost 0 bases, J lost 4 bases, and 18 bases stayed unmatched. CDR3 in DNA: TGTGCCAGCAGCCAAGATAGTAACAGGGGCGTTTTTAGAGGGAATCAGCCCCAGCATTTT. Translated: CASSQDSNRGVFRGNQPQHF.

V is TRBV5-8 and J is TRBJ2-1; 9 bases align to TRBD1. Per germline, CDR1 SGHTS and CDR2 YDEGEE. J gave up 7 bases and V 4 bases, and 0 bases lay outside the gene matches. CDR3 length equals 12 residues. CDR3 in amino acids: CASSGTGNEQFF. The CDR3 DNA reads as TGTGCCAGCAGCGGGACAGGGAATGAGCAGTTCTTC. The full variable domain, completed using reference TRBV5-8 and TRBJ2-1, is EAGVTQSPTHLIKTRGQQATLRCSPISGHTSVYWYQQALGLGLQFLLWYDEGEERNRGNFPPRFSGRQFPNYSSELNVNALELEDSALYLCASSGTGNEQFFGPGTRLTVL.

The chain joins TRBV11-2 to TRBJ2-5, with TRBD2 matching over 7 bases. This CDR3 has 15 residues. With V trimmed by 5 bases and J by 5 bases, 11 bases remained unmatched. Germline V gives CDR1 SGHAT, CDR2 FQNNGV. CDR3 protein: CASSLEGGSRETQYF. CDR3 in DNA: TGTGCCAGCAGCCTCGAGGGAGGGAGTAGGGAGACCCAGTACTTC.

The sample holds a few counts of this clone. The gene calls are TRBV3-1 (or the pseudogene TRBV3-2) and TRBJ2-5, with D unresolved. CDR1 LGHDT and CDR2 YNNKEL come from the germline V gene (reference sequence). CDR3 size: 11 residues. V was shortened by 4 bases and J by 4 bases, with 4 bases between the two germline ends. This chain's CDR3 is CASSLGETQYF. The CDR3 coding sequence is TGTGCCAGCAGCCTCGGAGAGACCCAGTACTTC.

The chain is built from TRBV11-1 and TRBJ2-7, with D maybe TRBD2 (5 bases). Germline V lookup: CDR1 SGHAT, CDR2 FQDESV (reference sequence). This CDR3 contains 15 residues. The V gene lost 0 bases and the J gene lost 2 bases, with 11 bases spanning the gap. The CDR3: CASSLARGLTYEQYF. The CDR3 nucleotides are TGTGCCAGCAGCTTAGCTCGGGGATTAACCTACGAGCAGTACTTC.

This chain uses TRBV7-8 with TRBJ2-7, with no clear D. Trimming shortened V by 7 bases and J by 3 bases, and 19 bases separated the two germline ends. The CDR3 spans 15 residues. Germline CDR1 is SGHVS and CDR2 is FQNEAQ. This CDR3 is CASNTRPGGIYEQYF. The CDR3 bases are TGTGCCAGCAACACAAGGCCGGGTGGAATCTACGAGCAGTACTTC.

This chain links TRBV11-1 with TRBJ2-7, with D hard to call. The CDR3 has 13 residues. The V end was cut by 5 bases, the J end by 6 bases, with 14 bases between. From germline, CDR1 is SGHAT and CDR2 FQDESV (reference sequence). The CDR3 region has the DNA TGTGCCAGCAGCCCCCCTTCGGGTGGCGAGCAGTACTTC. It yields the protein CASSPPSGGEQYF.

This chain joins TRBV19 and TRBJ1-2, with 9 bases matching TRBD1. V shed 7 bases and J 2 bases; nucleotides not matched to a gene: 11. The length of the CDR3 is 16 residues. Looked up from germline, CDR1 is LNHDA and CDR2 is SQIVND (reference sequence). CDR3 protein: CASIRQGGNSNYGYTF. The CDR3, as DNA: TGTGCCAGTATCCGACAGGGGGGAAATTCCAACTATGGCTACACCTTC.

The V call is TRBV7-9, the J call TRBJ1-5; possibly TRBD1 for D (5 bases). This CDR3 region has 12 residues. Germline loops: CDR1 SEHNR, CDR2 FQNEAQ (reference sequence). Deletions cut 3 bases from V and 9 bases from J, with 9 bases between. The CDR3 DNA is TGTGCCAGCAGCTTTCAGGGAGGGCCCCAGCATTTT. It codes for CASSFQGGPQHF.

The V and J genes are TRBV2 and TRBJ2-1, with a tentative D call TRBD2 (5 bases). V was pared by 9 bases and J by 4 bases, with 10 bases between. CDR3 length: 12 residues. CDR1 SNHLY and CDR2 FYNNEI come from the germline V gene. The CDR3 here is CARREGYNEQFF. The CDR3 region has the DNA TGTGCCAGGAGAGAGGGTTACAATGAGCAGTTCTTC.

This chain joins TRBV6-5 and TRBJ2-2, with no clear D. Germline CDR1 reads MNHEY; CDR2 reads SVGAGI. Trimming took off 4 bases at V and 0 bases at J, with 9 bases between the two ends. This CDR3 is 15 amino acids long. The CDR3 DNA reads as TGTGCCAGCAGTTTCTCGTTCGCGAACACCGGGGAGCTGTTTTTT. This codes for CASSFSFANTGELFF.

The V gene is TRBV12-5, the J gene TRBJ2-1; possible D gene TRBD1, 5 bases. Trimming pared 1 base from V and 3 bases from J, leaving 13 bases between. Germline values: CDR1 LGHNT, CDR2 FRNRAP. The CDR3 has 16 amino acids. Here the CDR3 DNA reads TGTGCTAGTGGTTTGGACGCAGACAGCTACTACAATGAGCAGTTCTTC. Protein product: CASGLDADSYYNEQFF.

The chain uses TRBV7-9 and TRBJ1-3; TRBD1 aligns across 8 bases. The CDR3 totals 14 residues. Germline trimming cut 3 bases from V and 5 bases from J; bases unmatched to any gene: 3. Germline lookup yields CDR1 SEHNR and CDR2 FQNEAQ (reference sequence). The CDR3 nucleotides read TGTGCCAGCAGCTTCCAGGGGGCGAGAAACACCATATATTTT. This gives the protein CASSFQGARNTIYF.

Written as DNA, the CDR3 is TGTGCCAGCAGCCAGACCACGGGAGAAGGGTTCGAGCAGTACTTC. This sequence encodes CASSQTTGEGFEQYF. The chain employs TRBV3-1 (or the pseudogene TRBV3-2) and TRBJ2-7, with D tentatively TRBD2 (6 bases). Germline assignment: CDR1 LGHDT and CDR2 YNNKEL (reference sequence). Trimming cost V 3 bases and J 6 bases, with 18 bases left between them. The CDR3 is 15 residues long.

In regard to this clone: Other DNA variants within this sample encode the same CDR3. CDR3 region: CASSRTGGYGYTF. The CDR3 nucleotides are TGTGCCAGCAGTCGAACAGGGGGTTATGGCTACACCTTC. This chain links TRBV28 with TRBJ1-2; the match to TRBD1 covers 8 bases. J was trimmed by 5 bases and V by 5 bases; bases with no gene match: 4. This CDR3 has 13 amino acids. Germline V gene data show CDR1 as MDHEN and CDR2 as SYDVKM.

The V and J genes are TRBV30 and TRBJ1-5; D ambiguous. Trimming pared 2 bases from V and 0 bases from J, leaving 8 bases between. CDR1 and CDR2 (germline): GTSNPN, SVGIG (reference sequence). The CDR3 covers 14 residues. CDR3 coding DNA: TGTGCCTGGAGTCGGACTCATAGCAATCAGCCCCAGCATTTT. Its translation: CAWSRTHSNQPQHF.

V and J are TRBV6-2 or TRBV6-3 and TRBJ2-1, with 8 bases aligning to TRBD1. J lost 5 bases, V lost 2 bases, and 20 bases had no gene match. Germline CDR1 is MNHEY and CDR2 is SVGEGT. This CDR3 contains 20 residues. Here the CDR3 reads CASSYLILFLPGQEDNEQFF. CDR3 coding DNA: TGTGCCAGCAGTTACCTCATTCTCTTTTTACCGGGACAGGAAGACAATGAGCAGTTCTTC.

This chain uses TRBV6-1 with TRBJ1-5, with a tentative D call TRBD1 (6 bases). Germline V gene data show CDR1 as MNHNS and CDR2 as SASEGT. With 2 bases removed from V and 2 bases from J, the gap between germline ends came to 10 bases. The CDR3 covers 15 residues. The CDR3 here is CASSERRGGNQPQHF. In DNA, the CDR3 is TGTGCCAGCAGTGAACGCAGGGGAGGCAATCAGCCCCAGCATTTT.